This T cell receptor (beta chain) is from a study of blood T cells in healthy people across ages. The use of a sample-barcoded 5' primer and a J-beta primer mix characterized a second PCR of about 6 to 12 cycles. TCRdb called the 5' RACE reads again in MiXCR, with one record for every CDR3 protein. The sample has 700,000 to 950,000 distinct CDR3 sequences, more than 45% seen once. Germline assignment: CDR1 SGHNT and CDR2 YYREEE (reference sequence). CDR3 length: 15 amino acids. This clonotype was sampled from a man aged 25-45 years in good health. The material sequenced was blood. The chain is built from TRBV5-4 and TRBJ2-7; TRBD2 aligns across 9 bases. The DNA end lines up better with TRBJ2-5; the J call may be wrong. The CDR3 reads CASSWVTSGQETQYF. The CDR3, as DNA: TGTGCCAGCAGCTGGGTTACTAGCGGGCAAGAGACCCAGTACTTC.